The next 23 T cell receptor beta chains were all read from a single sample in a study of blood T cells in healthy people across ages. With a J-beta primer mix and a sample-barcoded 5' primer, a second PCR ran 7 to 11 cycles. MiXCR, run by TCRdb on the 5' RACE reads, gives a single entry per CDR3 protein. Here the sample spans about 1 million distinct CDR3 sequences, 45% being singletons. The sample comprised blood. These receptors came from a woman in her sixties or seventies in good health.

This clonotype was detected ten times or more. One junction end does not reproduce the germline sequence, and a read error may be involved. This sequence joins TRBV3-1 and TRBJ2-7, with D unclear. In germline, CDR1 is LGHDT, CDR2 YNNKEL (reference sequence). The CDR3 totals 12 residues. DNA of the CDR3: TGCGCCAGCAGCCAAGTTCCCTACGAGCAGTACTTC. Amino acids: CASSQVPYEQYF.

CDR3 loop: CASRTSGAREQFF. CDR3 bases: TGTGCCAGCAGGACTAGCGGGGCCCGCGAGCAGTTCTTC. The chain employs TRBV27 and TRBJ2-1; TRBD2 matches at 11 bases. V gave up 6 bases and J gave up 10 bases; unmatched junction bases: 5. Germline-derived CDR1 and CDR2 are MNHEY and SMNVEV (reference sequence). This CDR3 has 13 amino acids.

CDR3 region: CASSQGGTDFYNEQFF. The CDR3 DNA follows: TGTGCCAGCAGCCAAGGCGGGACAGACTTCTACAATGAGCAGTTCTTC. This chain links TRBV14 with TRBJ2-1, with D tentatively TRBD1 (7 bases). The CDR3 contains 16 residues. CDR1 SGHDN and CDR2 FVKESK come from the germline V gene. Trimming took off 1 base at V and 3 bases at J, with 13 bases between the two ends.

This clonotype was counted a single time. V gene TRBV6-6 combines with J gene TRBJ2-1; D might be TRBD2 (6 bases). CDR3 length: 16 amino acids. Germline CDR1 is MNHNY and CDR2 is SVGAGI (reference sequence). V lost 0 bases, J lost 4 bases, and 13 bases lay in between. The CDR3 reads CASSYSGSGRYNEQFF. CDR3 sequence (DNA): TGTGCCAGCAGTTACTCTGGTAGCGGTCGTTACAATGAGCAGTTCTTC.

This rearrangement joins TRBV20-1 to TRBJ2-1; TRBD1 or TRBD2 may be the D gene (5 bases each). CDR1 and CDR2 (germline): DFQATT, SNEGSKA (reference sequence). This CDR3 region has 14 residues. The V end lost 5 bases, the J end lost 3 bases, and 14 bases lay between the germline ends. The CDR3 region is CSAGRAGLYNEQFF. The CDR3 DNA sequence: TGCAGTGCTGGGCGGGCAGGGCTCTACAATGAGCAGTTCTTC.

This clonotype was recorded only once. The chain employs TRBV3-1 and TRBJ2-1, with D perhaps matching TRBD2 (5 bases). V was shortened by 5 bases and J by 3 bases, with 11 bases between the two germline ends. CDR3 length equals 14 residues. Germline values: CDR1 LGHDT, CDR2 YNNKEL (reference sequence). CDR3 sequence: CASSTRSDYNEQFF. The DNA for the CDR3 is TGTGCCAGCAGCACCCGTAGCGACTACAATGAGCAGTTCTTC.

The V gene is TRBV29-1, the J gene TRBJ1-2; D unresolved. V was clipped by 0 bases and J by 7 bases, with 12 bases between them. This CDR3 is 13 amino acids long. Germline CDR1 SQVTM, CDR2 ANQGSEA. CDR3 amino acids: CSVEDHKAAGYTF. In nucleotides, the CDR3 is TGCAGCGTTGAAGATCATAAGGCGGCTGGCTACACCTTC.

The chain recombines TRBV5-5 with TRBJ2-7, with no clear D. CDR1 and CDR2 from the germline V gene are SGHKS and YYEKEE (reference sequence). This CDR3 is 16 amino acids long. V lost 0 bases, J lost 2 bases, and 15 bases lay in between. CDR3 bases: TGTGCCAGCAGCTTGGCTGGCGGACGATCGCCCTACGAGCAGTACTTC. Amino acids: CASSLAGGRSPYEQYF.

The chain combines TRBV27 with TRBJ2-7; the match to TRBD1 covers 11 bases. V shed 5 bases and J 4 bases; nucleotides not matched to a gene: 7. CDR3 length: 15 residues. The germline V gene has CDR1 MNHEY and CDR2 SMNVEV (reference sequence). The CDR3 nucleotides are TGTGCCAGCAGTCCGGGGTGGGACAGGGGGTACGAGCAGTACTTC. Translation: CASSPGWDRGYEQYF.

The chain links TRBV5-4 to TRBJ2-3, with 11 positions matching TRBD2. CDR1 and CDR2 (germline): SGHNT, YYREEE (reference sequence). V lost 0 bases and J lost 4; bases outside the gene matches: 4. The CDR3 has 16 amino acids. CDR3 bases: TGTGCCAGCAGCTTGGTACTAGCGGGAGATCCAGATACGCAGTATTTT. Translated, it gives CASSLVLAGDPDTQYF.

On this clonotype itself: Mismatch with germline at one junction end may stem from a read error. In DNA form, the CDR3 reads TGTGCCAGCAGCCGGGAAGGGCCCCAAGAGACCCAGTACTTC. Translated, it gives CASSREGPQETQYF. J is TRBJ2-5 and V is TRBV5-1; possible D gene TRBD2, 5 bases. The CDR3 has 14 amino acids. The germline gives CDR1 SGHRS, CDR2 YFSETQ.

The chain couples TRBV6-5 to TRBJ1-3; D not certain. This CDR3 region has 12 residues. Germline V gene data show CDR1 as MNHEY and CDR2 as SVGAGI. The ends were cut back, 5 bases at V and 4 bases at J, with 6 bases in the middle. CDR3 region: CASSQPGNTIYF. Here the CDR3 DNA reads TGTGCCAGCAGTCAGCCAGGAAACACCATATATTTT.

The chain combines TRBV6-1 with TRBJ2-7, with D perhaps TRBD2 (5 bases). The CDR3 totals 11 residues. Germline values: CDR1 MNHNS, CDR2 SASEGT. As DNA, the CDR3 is TGTGCTATTAAGGAGGATTACGAGCAGTACTTC. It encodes CAIKEDYEQYF.

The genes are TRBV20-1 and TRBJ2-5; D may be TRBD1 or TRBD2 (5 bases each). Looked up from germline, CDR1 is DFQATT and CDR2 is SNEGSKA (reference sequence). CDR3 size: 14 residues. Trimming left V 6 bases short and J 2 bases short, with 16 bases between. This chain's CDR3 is CSASGGYGQETQYF. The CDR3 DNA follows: TGCAGTGCCAGTGGGGGATATGGACAAGAGACCCAGTACTTC.

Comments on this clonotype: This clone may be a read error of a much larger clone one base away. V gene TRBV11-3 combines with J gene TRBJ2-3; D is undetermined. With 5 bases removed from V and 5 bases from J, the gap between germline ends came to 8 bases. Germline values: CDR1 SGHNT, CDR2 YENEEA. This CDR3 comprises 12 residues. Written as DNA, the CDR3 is TGTGCCAGCAGCCCCGGGCAAGATACGCAGTATTTT. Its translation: CASSPGQDTQYF. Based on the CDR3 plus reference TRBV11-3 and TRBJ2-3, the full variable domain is EAGVVQSPRYKIIEKKQPVAFWCNPISGHNTLYWYLQNLGQGPELLIRYENEEAVDDSQLPKDRFSAERLKGVDSTLKIQPAELGDSAVYLCASSPGQDTQYFGPGTRLTVL.

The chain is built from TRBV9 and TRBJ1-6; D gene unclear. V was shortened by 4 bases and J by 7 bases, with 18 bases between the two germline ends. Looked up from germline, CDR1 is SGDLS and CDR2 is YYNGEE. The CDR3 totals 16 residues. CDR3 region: CASSSARGWSNSPLHF. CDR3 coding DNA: TGTGCCAGCAGCTCGGCGCGGGGATGGTCGAATTCACCCCTCCACTTT.

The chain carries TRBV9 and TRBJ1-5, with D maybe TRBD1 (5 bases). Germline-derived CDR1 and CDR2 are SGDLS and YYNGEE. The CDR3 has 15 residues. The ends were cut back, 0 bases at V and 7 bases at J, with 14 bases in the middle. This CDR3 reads CASSVAGVRGQPQHF. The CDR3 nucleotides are TGTGCCAGCAGCGTAGCAGGTGTACGGGGGCAGCCCCAGCATTTT.

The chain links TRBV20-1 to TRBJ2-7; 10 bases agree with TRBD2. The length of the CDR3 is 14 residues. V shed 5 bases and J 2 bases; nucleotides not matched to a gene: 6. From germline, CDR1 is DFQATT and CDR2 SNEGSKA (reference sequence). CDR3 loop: CSAATSGTPYEQYF. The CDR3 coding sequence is TGCAGTGCTGCTACTAGCGGGACCCCCTACGAGCAGTACTTC.

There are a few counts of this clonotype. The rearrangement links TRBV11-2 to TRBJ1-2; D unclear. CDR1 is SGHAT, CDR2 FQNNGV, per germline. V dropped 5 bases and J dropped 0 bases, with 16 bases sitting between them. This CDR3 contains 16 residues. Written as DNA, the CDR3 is TGTGCCAGCAGCCTAGGTTCATTTAAGGCTAACTATGGCTACACCTTC. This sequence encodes CASSLGSFKANYGYTF.

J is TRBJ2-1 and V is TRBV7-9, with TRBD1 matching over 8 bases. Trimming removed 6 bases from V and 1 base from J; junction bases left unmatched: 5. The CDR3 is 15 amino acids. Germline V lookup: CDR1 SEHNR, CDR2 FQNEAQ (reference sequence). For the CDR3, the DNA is TGTGCCAGCAGGACGACAGGGGTTTCCTACAATGAGCAGTTCTTC. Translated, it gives CASRTTGVSYNEQFF.

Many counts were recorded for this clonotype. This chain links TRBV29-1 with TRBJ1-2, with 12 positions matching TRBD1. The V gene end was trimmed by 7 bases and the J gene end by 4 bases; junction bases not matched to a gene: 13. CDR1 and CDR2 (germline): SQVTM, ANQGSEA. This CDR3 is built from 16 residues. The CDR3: CSAVTGQGALGYGYTF. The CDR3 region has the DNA TGCAGCGCCGTAACGGGACAGGGGGCGCTTGGCTATGGCTACACCTTC.

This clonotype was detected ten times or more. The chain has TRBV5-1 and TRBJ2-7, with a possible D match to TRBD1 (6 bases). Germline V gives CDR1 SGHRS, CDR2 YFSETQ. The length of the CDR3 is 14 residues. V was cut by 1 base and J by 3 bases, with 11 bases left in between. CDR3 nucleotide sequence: TGCGCCAGCAGCTTGAGGCAGGGGAACTACGAGCAGTACTTC. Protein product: CASSLRQGNYEQYF.

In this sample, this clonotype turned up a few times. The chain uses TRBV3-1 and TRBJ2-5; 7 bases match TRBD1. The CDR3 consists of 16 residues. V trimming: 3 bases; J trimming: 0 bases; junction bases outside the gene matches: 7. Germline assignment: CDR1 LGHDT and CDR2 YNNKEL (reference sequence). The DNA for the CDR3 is TGTGCCAGCAGCCACAGACAGGGAACGTACCAAGAGACCCAGTACTTC. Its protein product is CASSHRQGTYQETQYF.